The T cell receptor (beta chain) under discussion was sequenced for a study of blood T cell repertoires in COVID-19. Study-wide context: PBMCs, B-cell-depleted T cells, or T cells provided the cDNA or gDNA that made up the material.

The assay was immunoSEQ multiplex PCR, and TCRdb's table has in-frame clones only and misses some. The table records about 140,000 clones, roughly 85% of them present only once. The CDR3 contains 17 residues. V was clipped by 0 bases and J by 4 bases; unmatched bases: 11. CDR1 is MNHEY, CDR2 SVGEGT, per germline. The genes are TRBV6-2 or TRBV6-3 and TRBJ1-2; 7 bases map to TRBD1. The origin of this receptor is a human donor in a cohort sampled during active COVID-19. The sequencing sample was made of peripheral blood. The CDR3 reads CASSYSSGLRGAYGYTF. The CDR3 nucleotides are TGTGCCAGCAGTTACTCCTCGGGACTCAGGGGGGCCTATGGCTACACCTTC.